Shown below are 27 T cell receptor beta chains from a single sample sequenced in a study of technical replicates of blood from a handful of donors. The table came from immunoSEQ multiplex PCR; TCRdb's copy has only in-frame clones and leaves some out. The repertoire holds some 89,000 clones, with 85% to 95% as singletons. Sequencing was done on a sample of T cells isolated from PBMCs. The receptors were sampled from a human donor in good health.

The chain joins TRBV5-4 to TRBJ2-7; TRBD2 matches 14 bases. Losses at the gene ends were 4 bases for V and 5 bases for J; bases not matched to a gene: 11. The germline CDR1 and CDR2 sequences are SGHNT and YYREEE (reference sequence). This CDR3 comprises 17 residues. The CDR3 region is CASSPGTSGRPTDEQYF. DNA for the CDR3: TGTGCCAGCAGCCCAGGGACTAGCGGGAGACCGACAGACGAGCAGTACTTC.

The chain joins TRBV7-9 to TRBJ1-1; 8 nucleotides agree with TRBD1. The V gene's germline CDR1 is SEHNR and CDR2 FQNEAQ (reference sequence). The V gene end was trimmed by 6 bases and the J gene end by 1 base; junction bases not matched to a gene: 4. The CDR3 length is 14 residues. CDR3 nucleotides: TGTGCCAGCAGGACCGGGACAGGGAACACTGAAGCTTTCTTT. Protein: CASRTGTGNTEAFF.

This sequence joins TRBV4-3 and TRBJ1-4; D is uncertain. This CDR3 has 15 residues. Looked up from germline, CDR1 is LGHNA and CDR2 is YSLEER. V was trimmed by 4 bases and J by 2 bases, leaving 11 bases between them. The CDR3 bases are TGCGCCAGCAGCCCCCAATACGGGACTAATGAAAAACTGTTTTTT. Its protein is CASSPQYGTNEKLFF.

This chain joins TRBV28 and TRBJ1-3, with 8 positions matching TRBD1. After removal of 5 bases from V and 5 bases from J, the junction contained 14 bases not matched to a gene. The CDR3 has 17 residues. Germline lookup yields CDR1 MDHEN and CDR2 SYDVKM. CDR3 residues: CASSALTGDRSRNTIYF. CDR3 in DNA: TGTGCCAGCAGTGCATTGACAGGGGATAGGAGCAGAAACACCATATATTTT.

The chain combines TRBV21-1 with TRBJ1-2; the table's D call of TRBD1 was not tested on the DNA. TRBV21-1 is flagged as a pseudogene. The CDR3 contains 14 residues. The CDR3 coding sequence is TGTGCCAGCAGCAAATCCCAGGGGTTCTATGGCTACACCTTC. It translates to CASSKSQGFYGYTF.

This sequence joins TRBV9 and TRBJ2-1; the match to TRBD2 covers 7 bases. Germline V lookup: CDR1 SGDLS, CDR2 YYNGEE. The CDR3 runs 16 residues. V dropped 0 bases and J dropped 4; count of bases not matched to a gene: 7. As DNA, the CDR3 is TGTGCCAGCAGCGTAGAGGCGGGAGTGCGGTACAATGAGCAGTTCTTC. Its translation is CASSVEAGVRYNEQFF.

This CDR3 is CASNFRTGQGVRAFF. CDR3 in DNA: TGTGCCAGTAATTTTCGGACGGGACAGGGGGTTAGGGCTTTCTTT. The chain uses TRBV19 and TRBJ1-1, with 11 bases aligning to TRBD1. This CDR3 is 15 amino acids long. Germline values: CDR1 LNHDA, CDR2 SQIVND (reference sequence). V shed 7 bases, J shed 11 bases, and the junction held 15 bases outside the gene matches.

The chain is built from TRBV30 and TRBJ1-4, with a weak D call TRBD1 (5 bases). The CDR3 is 13 residues long. Germline CDR1 and CDR2: GTSNPN and SVGIG (reference sequence). With 2 bases removed from V and 4 bases from J, the gap between germline ends came to 8 bases. The CDR3 protein is CAWSSQGNEKLFF. CDR3 nucleotides: TGTGCCTGGAGTAGCCAGGGTAATGAAAAACTGTTTTTT. The full variable domain, its missing parts supplied by reference TRBV30 and TRBJ1-4, is SQTIHQWPATLVQPVGSPLSLECTVEGTSNPNLYWYRQAAGRGLQLLFYSVGIGQISSEVPQNLSASRPQDRQFILSSKKLLLSDSGFYLCAWSSQGNEKLFFGSGTQLSVL.

This clone showed up just once. This chain uses TRBV10-3 with TRBJ1-2, with TRBD1 matching 8 bases. Looked up from germline, CDR1 is ENHRY and CDR2 is SYGVKD. The V gene end was trimmed by 10 bases and the J gene end by 0 bases; junction bases not matched to a gene: 4. The CDR3 sequence is 13 residues long. The CDR3 nucleotides are TGTGCCACCGGGACAGGAGCTAACTATGGCTACACCTTC. This gives the protein CATGTGANYGYTF.

The rearrangement joins TRBV30 to TRBJ2-7; D might be TRBD1 (6 bases). Trimming took off 4 bases at V and 6 bases at J, with 16 bases between the two ends. The germline V gene has CDR1 GTSNPN and CDR2 SVGIG (reference sequence). This CDR3 contains 13 residues. CDR3 protein: CAWKAGAPTEQYF. CDR3 DNA sequence: TGTGCCTGGAAAGCAGGGGCCCCTACCGAGCAGTACTTC.

The chain couples TRBV10-3 to TRBJ2-7, with TRBD2 matching 13 bases. Per germline, CDR1 ENHRY and CDR2 SYGVKD. The CDR3 consists of 13 residues. With 9 bases clipped from V and 5 bases from J, the junction kept 4 bases outside the gene matches. The CDR3 DNA reads TGTGCCATAAGACTAGCGGGGGGCGACGAGCAGTACTTC. This translates into CAIRLAGGDEQYF.

This clone was detected only a few times. J is TRBJ2-2 and V is TRBV11-3; D unresolved. The CDR3 length is 15 residues. V was pared by 5 bases and J by 0 bases, with 10 bases between. CDR1 SGHNT and CDR2 YENEEA come from the germline V gene. Written as DNA, the CDR3 is TGTGCCAGCAGCCCCTCCCCGGCGAACACCGGGGAGCTGTTTTTT. Protein sequence: CASSPSPANTGELFF.

The gene calls are TRBV5-4 and TRBJ2-3; D perhaps matches TRBD2 (5 bases). The V and J ends lost 8 bases and 4 bases respectively, with 14 bases between them. The CDR3 spans 13 residues. From germline, CDR1 is SGHNT and CDR2 YYREEE (reference sequence). The CDR3 DNA follows: TGTGCCAGTAGCGACTTGCCCCCAGATACGCAGTATTTT. This gives the protein CASSDLPPDTQYF.

CDR3 protein: CASSLLQSYEQYF. For the CDR3, the DNA is TGTGCCAGCAGCTTGCTACAGTCCTACGAGCAGTACTTC. The V call is TRBV5-6, the J call TRBJ2-7, with D uncertain. The CDR3 contains 13 residues. The germline gives CDR1 SGHDT, CDR2 YYEEEE. Trimming stripped 1 base from V and 1 base from J, with 6 bases between.

The rearrangement joins TRBV6-5 to TRBJ2-7; D not resolved. Germline assignment: CDR1 MNHEY and CDR2 SVGAGI. V lost 10 bases to trimming and J lost 5 bases, with 12 bases between them. The CDR3 totals 11 residues. The CDR3 sequence: CATVNGNEQYF. The CDR3, as DNA: TGTGCCACCGTTAATGGCAACGAGCAGTACTTC.

This chain connects TRBV29-1 to TRBJ1-2; D is possibly TRBD1 (6 bases). Trimming took off 4 bases at V and 4 bases at J, with 22 bases between the two ends. The germline gives CDR1 SQVTM, CDR2 ANQGSEA. The length of the CDR3 is 16 residues. CDR3 sequence: CSVAGEILQLGYGYTF. The CDR3 DNA sequence: TGCAGCGTTGCAGGGGAGATTCTTCAGTTGGGCTATGGCTACACCTTC. The variable domain in full, with the rest retrieved from reference TRBV29-1 and TRBJ1-2, is SAVISQKPSRDICQRGTSLTIQCQVDSQVTMMFWYRQQPGQSLTLIATANQGSEATYESGFVIDKFPISRPNLTFSTLTVSNMSPEDSSIYLCSVAGEILQLGYGYTFGSGTRLTVV.

This clone was seen once. The V gene is TRBV6-6, the J gene TRBJ2-1, with D unresolved. CDR1 and CDR2 from the germline V gene are MNHNY and SVGAGI (reference sequence). The CDR3 covers 14 residues. The V gene lost 5 bases and the J gene lost 3 bases, with 11 bases spanning the gap. The CDR3 DNA sequence: TGTGCCAGCAGTGGAGACCAGAACTACAATGAGCAGTTCTTC. Its protein is CASSGDQNYNEQFF.

This sequence joins TRBV19 and TRBJ2-1; tentatively, D is TRBD2 (6 bases). Trimming shortened V by 6 bases and J by 3 bases, and 18 bases separated the two germline ends. From germline, CDR1 is LNHDA and CDR2 SQIVND (reference sequence). The CDR3 has 16 residues. CDR3 DNA: TGTGCCAGTAGGCGCGACCGGGACTTGAGCTACAATGAGCAGTTCTTC. Protein product: CASRRDRDLSYNEQFF.

The rearrangement links TRBV6-5 to TRBJ2-5; 7 positions match TRBD2. Germline trimming cut 0 bases from V and 2 bases from J; bases unmatched to any gene: 0. From germline, CDR1 is MNHEY and CDR2 SVGAGI. The CDR3 loop spans 14 amino acids. The CDR3 region has the DNA TGTGCCAGCAGTTACTCCGGGGGGCAAGAGACCCAGTACTTC. Translating it yields CASSYSGGQETQYF.

The V and J genes are TRBV7-2 and TRBJ2-4; D possibly corresponds to TRBD1 (6 bases). The germline gives CDR1 SGHTA, CDR2 FQGNSA. This CDR3 has 19 amino acids. The V gene lost 5 bases and the J gene lost 3 bases, with 26 bases spanning the gap. The CDR3 protein is CASSLETGFLLRDKNIQYF. The CDR3 DNA follows: TGTGCCAGCAGCCTAGAGACAGGATTCTTACTGAGGGACAAAAACATTCAGTACTTC.

This chain uses TRBV2 with TRBJ2-1; tentative D call: TRBD2 (5 bases). There are 13 residues in the CDR3. The germline V gene has CDR1 SNHLY and CDR2 FYNNEI. V was trimmed by 11 bases and J by 0 bases, leaving 11 bases between them. Here the CDR3 reads CAGGAASYNEQFF. For the CDR3, the DNA is TGTGCCGGAGGTGCGGCCTCCTACAATGAGCAGTTCTTC.

This chain links TRBV7-6 with TRBJ2-7; 9 bases align to TRBD1. The germline V gene encodes CDR1 SGHVS and CDR2 FNYEAQ. Unmatched junction bases numbered 6, after V lost 1 base and J lost 5 bases. The CDR3 is 15 amino acids. CDR3 loop: CASSLGTGARDEQYF. CDR3 bases: TGTGCCAGCAGCTTAGGGACAGGGGCGAGGGACGAGCAGTACTTC.

The chain employs TRBV11-2 and TRBJ2-2; D may be TRBD2 (5 bases). Germline-derived CDR1 and CDR2 are SGHAT and FQNNGV. V lost 5 bases to trimming and J lost 5 bases, with 18 bases between them. The CDR3 has 16 amino acids. CDR3 sequence: CASSTLGVYRTGELFF. DNA for the CDR3: TGTGCCAGCAGCACCCTGGGAGTGTATAGGACCGGGGAGCTGTTTTTT.

The rearrangement uses TRBV28 and TRBJ1-2; the D gene is possibly TRBD1 (5 bases). Trimming left V 6 bases short and J 1 base short, with 9 bases between. This CDR3 contains 13 residues. CDR1 MDHEN and CDR2 SYDVKM come from the germline V gene. CDR3 DNA sequence: TGTGCCAGCAGAGCGACAGATAACTATGGCTACACCTTC. This sequence encodes CASRATDNYGYTF.

The rearrangement links TRBV2 to TRBJ2-2; 10 nucleotides match TRBD2. From germline, CDR1 is SNHLY and CDR2 FYNNEI. Trimming at V came to 6 bases and at J to 1 base, leaving 5 bases not matched to a gene. The CDR3 sequence is 16 residues long. The CDR3 region has the DNA TGTGCCAGCAGGCGTCGGACTAGCGGGAACACCGGGGAGCTGTTTTTT. Amino acids: CASRRRTSGNTGELFF.

This chain connects TRBV27 to TRBJ2-7; a possible D gene is TRBD1 (6 bases). This CDR3 has 12 residues. V was cut by 10 bases and J by 8 bases, with 18 bases left in between. CDR1 is MNHEY, CDR2 SMNVEV, per germline (reference sequence). Written as DNA, the CDR3 is TGTGCCACAGGGGCCCCGGGAAGAAAGCAGTACTTC. Translation: CATGAPGRKQYF.

This chain links TRBV7-8 with TRBJ1-1; D uncertain. Germline values: CDR1 SGHVS, CDR2 FQNEAQ. V lost 0 bases and J lost 1, with 9 bases in between. This CDR3 has 15 amino acids. CDR3 region: CASSLAQVENTEAFF. The CDR3 DNA follows: TGTGCCAGCAGCTTAGCGCAGGTAGAGAACACTGAAGCTTTCTTT.